The 8 T cell receptor beta chains listed next were all sequenced from one sample in a study of identical twins (dated by TCRdb to about 2016). Libraries were built with 5' RACE. Instrument used: Illumina HiSeq 2000. TCRdb ran its own pipeline on the public reads, namely fastp trimming at Q25 and MiXCR clone calling, and kept in-frame beta chains. CDR3 protein duplicates are merged, each entry listing the most common genes and DNA. The sample table lists some 630,000 distinct CDR3 sequences, just over 7% of them with a count of one. Of the sample, 1.6% is held by the ten largest clones. These data were likewise used in another study, on yellow fever vaccine responses in identical twins.

The sequenced sample consisted of PBMCs. These receptors were taken from a woman aged 18-29 years in good health.

The rearrangement joins TRBV7-9 to TRBJ2-2; D ambiguous. Trimming shortened V by 1 base and J by 6 bases, and 6 bases separated the two germline ends. From germline, CDR1 is SEHNR and CDR2 FQNEAQ (reference sequence). The CDR3 totals 13 residues. CDR3 sequence: CASSLGQPGELFF. CDR3 in DNA: TGTGCCAGCAGCTTAGGGCAGCCCGGGGAGCTGTTTTTT.

This clonotype has ten or more counts. The chain uses TRBV7-2 and TRBJ2-1; 16 bases line up with TRBD2. Trimming removed 0 bases from V and 3 bases from J; junction bases left unmatched: 5. The CDR3 extends over 19 amino acids. Germline V gene sequence: CDR1 SGHTA, CDR2 FQGNSA. This CDR3 reads CASSLAGTSGGASYNEQFF. The CDR3 bases are TGTGCCAGCAGCTTAGCCGGGACTAGCGGGGGGGCCAGCTACAATGAGCAGTTCTTC.

This clonotype was counted at least ten times. V usage is TRBV4-1 and J usage is TRBJ1-1; possible D gene TRBD1, 6 bases. Trimming removed 3 bases from V and 1 base from J, with 9 bases in between. The germline CDR1 and CDR2 sequences are MGHRA and YSYEKL. This CDR3 is built from 14 residues. The CDR3 nucleotides are TGCGCCAGCAGCCAGCCGGACAGGAACACTGAAGCTTTCTTT. This translates into CASSQPDRNTEAFF.

The CDR3 DNA follows: TGTGCCAGCAGTTTGACTTCCTGGACGAACAATGAGCAGTTCTTC. Amino acid sequence: CASSLTSWTNNEQFF. The gene calls are TRBV6-2 or TRBV6-3 and TRBJ2-1; D uncertain. Between the trimmed V and J ends, which lost 4 bases and 5 bases, there was a span of 15 bases. The CDR3 is made up of 15 amino acids. Germline CDR1 reads MNHEY; CDR2 reads SVGEGT.

V is TRBV7-8 and J is TRBJ2-5, with D perhaps assigned TRBD1 or TRBD2 (5 bases each). The CDR3 totals 14 residues. Trimming shortened V by 5 bases and J by 6 bases, and 16 bases separated the two germline ends. CDR1 and CDR2 (germline): SGHVS, FQNEAQ. CDR3 nucleotides: TGTGCCAGCAGCCCCGGGGCCAGCGGAAAGACCCAGTACTTC. Amino acid sequence: CASSPGASGKTQYF.

This clonotype has at least ten counts. The rearrangement uses TRBV15 and TRBJ2-3, with a weak D call TRBD2 (7 bases). This CDR3 is built from 18 residues. Trimming removed 0 bases from V and 4 bases from J, with 20 bases in between. Germline V CDR1 and CDR2: LNHNV, YYDKDF (reference sequence). The CDR3 region has the DNA TGTGCCACCAGCAGAGACCCTTTTGGGCGGGGGCGCTCAGATACGCAGTATTTT. It translates to CATSRDPFGRGRSDTQYF.

V is TRBV20-1 and J is TRBJ2-5; tentative D call: TRBD1 (5 bases). Germline V gene lookup returns CDR1 DFQATT and CDR2 SNEGSKA (reference sequence). This CDR3 spans 13 amino acids. Trimming removed 2 bases from V and 4 bases from J, with 11 bases in between. In DNA, the CDR3 is TGCAGTGCTAGAAAGTCAGGGTTAGAGACCCAGTACTTC. Its protein is CSARKSGLETQYF.

There are a few counts of this clonotype. The V and J genes are TRBV29-1 and TRBJ2-7; possible D gene TRBD1, 5 bases. V shed 5 bases and J shed 3 bases, with 8 bases lying between them. The CDR3 totals 11 residues. The germline gives CDR1 SQVTM, CDR2 ANQGSEA. The CDR3 nucleotides read TGCAGCGTTACCGACAGCTACGAGCAGTACTTC. It yields the protein CSVTDSYEQYF.